The clone carrying this T cell receptor beta chain was counted only a few times. Antigen unknown. Sample treatment: roughly 10-day PBMC culture with coronavirus spike peptide pools or control peptides (ViraFEST assay). Collection of the unexposed donor's CD4+ T cells took place before the COVID-19 pandemic (2011-2018). This record belongs to a study of vaccination and CD4 T cells after COVID-19. The germline V and J ends were trimmed by 7 bases and 2 bases, with 15 bases remaining between them. Germline V gene data show CDR1 as MNHNS and CDR2 as SASEGT. This CDR3 region has 15 residues. The Oncomine TCR Beta short-read assay was applied to DNA of cultured CD4+ T cells. Each CDR3 protein gets one entry after TCRdb re-called the PCR reads with MiXCR. Here the sample spans fewer than 5,000 distinct CDR3 sequences, around two fifths being singletons.

This receptor was identified in a human donor in good health. The gene calls are TRBV6-1 and TRBJ1-5; D not certain. The sample taken for sequencing was CD4+ T cells from blood, cultured in vitro. The CDR3, as DNA: TGTGCCAGCACCACGGGGATCGGGGGCAATCAGCCCCAGCATTTT. It translates to CASTTGIGGNQPQHF.